The 30 T cell receptor beta chains below were found in one sample sequenced in a study of blood T cell repertoires in COVID-19 (dated by TCRdb to the early 2020s). The library came from the immunoSEQ multiplex PCR assay. TCRdb limited this immuneACCESS table to in-frame rearrangements with V and J called. A share of clones is missing; checked studies link under half to unresolved V genes, and the rest is unexplained. Present in this sample are approximately 270,000 clones, roughly 89% of which were seen just once. The leading ten clones occupy approximately 0.84% of the sample. The sequencing input was peripheral blood. The origin of the receptors is a young man with acute or convalescent COVID-19.

The chain recombines TRBV28 with TRBJ1-1; unclear D gene. The V gene's germline CDR1 is MDHEN and CDR2 SYDVKM. Trimming removed 8 bases from V and 0 bases from J, with 10 bases in between. The CDR3 is 13 residues long. This CDR3 reads CASGSVMNTEAFF. The DNA for the CDR3 is TGTGCCAGCGGCAGCGTTATGAACACTGAAGCTTTCTTT.

The V gene is TRBV18, the J gene TRBJ1-5, with D perhaps TRBD1 (6 bases). Trimming shortened V by 2 bases and J by 3 bases, and 11 bases separated the two germline ends. Germline values: CDR1 KGHSH, CDR2 LQKENI. This CDR3 is built from 15 residues. This chain's CDR3 is CASSPTVGANQPQHF. CDR3 in DNA: TGTGCCAGCTCACCAACGGTGGGGGCCAATCAGCCCCAGCATTTT.

CDR3 protein: CASSPGQGYNTEAFF. The CDR3 nucleotides are TGCGCCAGCAGTCCCGGACAGGGCTATAACACTGAAGCTTTCTTT. The rearrangement uses TRBV5-1 and TRBJ1-1; 8 bases map to TRBD1. The CDR3 has 15 amino acids. Germline V gene lookup returns CDR1 SGHRS and CDR2 YFSETQ. V trimming: 5 bases; J trimming: 2 bases; junction bases outside the gene matches: 8.

This clone was observed a few times. The chain links TRBV7-9 to TRBJ2-7; 9 nucleotides agree with TRBD1. V shed 1 base and J 2 bases; nucleotides not matched to a gene: 3. This CDR3 has 15 residues. Germline lookup yields CDR1 SEHNR and CDR2 FQNEAQ (reference sequence). CDR3 DNA: TGTGCCAGCAGCTTAGTAGGGACAGGGACCTACGAGCAGTACTTC. As protein: CASSLVGTGTYEQYF.

This chain connects TRBV28 to TRBJ1-5, with D tentatively TRBD1 (6 bases). This CDR3 region has 14 residues. Germline V gene lookup returns CDR1 MDHEN and CDR2 SYDVKM. The V end lost 10 bases, the J end lost 6 bases, and 19 bases lay between the germline ends. CDR3 DNA sequence: TGTGCCAACGCCGCCGGGGGGGCGGTTCAGCCCCAGCATTTT. It specifies CANAAGGAVQPQHF.

V usage is TRBV10-1 and J usage is TRBJ2-1, with 8 bases lining up with TRBD2. Unmatched junction bases numbered 3, after V lost 6 bases and J lost 5 bases. The germline gives CDR1 WNHNN, CDR2 SYGVQD (reference sequence). The CDR3 runs 13 residues. The CDR3 DNA is TGCGCCAGCAGACTAGCGGAAAACAATGAGCAGTTCTTC. Translating it yields CASRLAENNEQFF.

This clone was seen only once. The CDR3 here is CASTKRGQANTGELFF. Here the CDR3 DNA reads TGCGCCAGCACCAAAAGGGGACAGGCCAACACCGGGGAGCTGTTTTTT. The chain carries TRBV5-1 and TRBJ2-2; 8 bases agree with TRBD1. The CDR3 has 16 amino acids. Losses at the gene ends were 6 bases for V and 2 bases for J; bases not matched to a gene: 9. Germline loops: CDR1 SGHRS, CDR2 YFSETQ.

This clone occurred a few times. This sequence joins TRBV5-1 and TRBJ1-5; 8 bases match TRBD1. The junction had 12 bases not matched to a gene; V was cut back by 4 bases and J by 6 bases. Looked up from germline, CDR1 is SGHRS and CDR2 is YFSETQ. This CDR3 contains 16 residues. The CDR3 bases are TGCGCCAGCAGCCAGGATCCGACAGGGACAGGTCAGCCCCAGCATTTT. As protein: CASSQDPTGTGQPQHF.

V gene TRBV19 combines with J gene TRBJ1-5; D is unclear. V was pared by 4 bases and J by 2 bases, with 9 bases between. The germline CDR1 and CDR2 sequences are LNHDA and SQIVND (reference sequence). This CDR3 comprises 14 residues. CDR3 protein: CASSNPRGNQPQHF. The DNA for the CDR3 is TGTGCCAGTAGTAATCCGAGGGGCAATCAGCCCCAGCATTTT.

The chain employs TRBV6-5 and TRBJ1-2; D perhaps matches TRBD1 (5 bases). Germline assignment: CDR1 MNHEY and CDR2 SVGAGI. V lost 7 bases and J 2 bases, leaving 14 bases between the germline ends. CDR3 length equals 14 residues. This CDR3 reads CASTDLTENYGYTF. Here the CDR3 DNA reads TGTGCCAGCACCGACTTGACAGAGAACTATGGCTACACCTTC.

The chain combines TRBV19 with TRBJ1-1, with D maybe TRBD1 (5 bases). Germline V gene lookup returns CDR1 LNHDA and CDR2 SQIVND (reference sequence). V lost 6 bases, J lost 8 bases, and 13 bases lay in between. There are 12 residues in the CDR3. The DNA for the CDR3 is TGTGCCAGTAGCGATAAGGGGCGGGAAGCTTTCTTT. Encoded protein: CASSDKGREAFF.

The chain is built from TRBV28 and TRBJ1-1; D is unresolved. This CDR3 is 13 amino acids long. The V and J ends lost 6 bases and 3 bases respectively, with 11 bases between them. Germline V gene data show CDR1 as MDHEN and CDR2 as SYDVKM. The CDR3 nucleotides are TGTGCCAGCAGGGAGGCCGCGGACACTGAAGCTTTCTTT. This translates into CASREAADTEAFF.

The J gene is TRBJ1-2, the V gene TRBV9, with 7 bases lining up with TRBD1. The CDR3 has 15 residues. Losses at the gene ends were 0 bases for V and 5 bases for J; bases not matched to a gene: 7. Germline assignment: CDR1 SGDLS and CDR2 YYNGEE. The CDR3 reads CASSVAAQGEYGYTF. DNA of the CDR3: TGTGCCAGCAGCGTAGCTGCGCAGGGGGAGTATGGCTACACCTTC.

The chain couples TRBV5-1 to TRBJ1-6; 7 positions agree with TRBD1. Trimming at V came to 5 bases and at J to 8 bases, leaving 7 bases not matched to a gene. The germline V gene encodes CDR1 SGHRS and CDR2 YFSETQ. This CDR3 contains 14 residues. CDR3 bases: TGCGCCAGCAGTCAGGGACAGAACTATTCACCCCTCCACTTT. Its translation is CASSQGQNYSPLHF. Together with reference TRBV5-1 and TRBJ1-6, the CDR3 gives the full variable domain: KAGVTQTPRYLIKTRGQQVTLSCSPISGHRSVSWYQQTPGQGLQFLFEYFSETQRNKGNFPGRFSGRQFSNSRSEMNVSTLELGDSALYLCASSQGQNYSPLHFGNGTRLTVT.

The chain combines TRBV28 with TRBJ2-7, with TRBD1 identical over 7 bases. The germline V gene has CDR1 MDHEN and CDR2 SYDVKM. This CDR3 comprises 15 residues. V was clipped by 5 bases and J by 1 base; unmatched bases: 8. This chain's CDR3 is CASSPGTESSYEQYF. For the CDR3, the DNA is TGTGCCAGCAGTCCCGGGACAGAGAGTTCCTACGAGCAGTACTTC.

The chain employs TRBV30 and TRBJ1-6; possible D gene TRBD1, 6 bases. From germline, CDR1 is GTSNPN and CDR2 SVGIG (reference sequence). This CDR3 contains 13 residues. The germline V and J ends were trimmed by 2 bases and 10 bases, with 12 bases remaining between them. The CDR3 nucleotides are TGTGCCTGGAGTAGGGCAGGGGTATCACCCCTCCACTTT. It encodes CAWSRAGVSPLHF.

The V gene is TRBV5-6, the J gene TRBJ2-7; D might be TRBD2 (5 bases). The ends were cut back, 4 bases at V and 2 bases at J, with 16 bases in the middle. The length of the CDR3 is 15 residues. CDR1 is SGHDT and CDR2 is YYEEEE in the germline V gene. In DNA form, the CDR3 reads TGTGCCAGCAGCGGGGTGGAGCGGAAGCCCTACGAGCAGTACTTC. This translates into CASSGVERKPYEQYF.

This clone was recorded a few times. The J gene is TRBJ2-2, the V gene TRBV4-1, with D perhaps matching TRBD2 (7 bases). V gave up 5 bases and J gave up 4 bases, with 14 bases separating them. The length of the CDR3 is 15 residues. Per germline, CDR1 MGHRA and CDR2 YSYEKL. The CDR3 loop reads CASSSLGGATGELFF. CDR3 DNA: TGCGCCAGCAGCTCCCTAGGGGGGGCCACCGGGGAGCTGTTTTTT.

V and J are TRBV27 and TRBJ1-4; perhaps TRBD1 as D (5 bases). Trimming took off 4 bases at V and 7 bases at J, with 16 bases between the two ends. This CDR3 contains 15 residues. The V gene's germline CDR1 is MNHEY and CDR2 SMNVEV (reference sequence). DNA for the CDR3: TGTGCCAGCAGTTCACAGGTCGTAACGCTTGAAAAACTGTTTTTT. Its protein product is CASSSQVVTLEKLFF.

This chain joins TRBV6-5 and TRBJ1-5, with D unclear. CDR1 is MNHEY and CDR2 is SVGAGI in the germline V gene. V shed 2 bases and J shed 0 bases, with 8 bases lying between them. The CDR3 contains 15 residues. CDR3: CASSYLANSNQPQHF. Here the CDR3 DNA reads TGTGCCAGCAGTTACCTAGCAAATAGCAATCAGCCCCAGCATTTT.

The chain recombines TRBV3-1 (or the pseudogene TRBV3-2) with TRBJ1-2; TRBD1 aligns across 7 bases. The CDR3 spans 15 residues. V lost 3 bases and J lost 6; bases outside the gene matches: 10. Germline CDR1 LGHDT, CDR2 YNNKEL (reference sequence). CDR3 amino acids: CASSQDLTGANGYTF. The DNA for the CDR3 is TGTGCCAGCAGCCAGGACCTAACAGGGGCGAATGGCTACACCTTC.

This sequence joins TRBV5-6 and TRBJ2-7; 8 bases match TRBD1. The CDR3 has 12 amino acids. The germline CDR1 and CDR2 sequences are SGHDT and YYEEEE. After removal of 7 bases from V and 1 base from J, the junction contained 1 base not matched to a gene. The CDR3 is CASRTGSYEQYF. CDR3 bases: TGTGCCAGCCGGACAGGGTCCTACGAGCAGTACTTC. Drawing the rest from reference TRBV5-6 and TRBJ2-7, the complete variable domain is DAGVTQSPTHLIKTRGQQVTLRCSPKSGHDTVSWYQQALGQGPQFIFQYYEEEERQRGNFPDRFSGHQFPNYSSELNVNALLLGDSALYLCASRTGSYEQYFGPGTRLTVT.

The chain employs TRBV28 and TRBJ2-5, with no clear D. The germline gives CDR1 MDHEN, CDR2 SYDVKM. The CDR3 is 11 residues long. Trimming cost V 5 bases and J 4 bases, with 5 bases left between them. Written as DNA, the CDR3 is TGTGCCAGCAGTACACGAGAGACCCAGTACTTC. This sequence encodes CASSTRETQYF.

V gene TRBV2 combines with J gene TRBJ2-1; D is undetermined. Germline assignment: CDR1 SNHLY and CDR2 FYNNEI. This CDR3 contains 12 residues. Trimming removed 10 bases at V and 7 bases at J, with 14 bases between. CDR3 amino acids: CAIPTVGNEQFF. The CDR3 coding sequence is TGTGCCATCCCGACGGTCGGGAATGAGCAGTTCTTC.

J is TRBJ1-5 and V is TRBV11-3, with D maybe TRBD1 (6 bases). There are 18 residues in the CDR3. Germline CDR1 is SGHNT and CDR2 is YENEEA. V lost 5 bases and J 0 bases, leaving 20 bases between the germline ends. The CDR3 DNA follows: TGTGCCAGCAGCCATTGTGTCCCCGGGACAAGTAGCAATCAGCCCCAGCATTTT. Amino acids: CASSHCVPGTSSNQPQHF.

The rearrangement joins TRBV6-2 or TRBV6-3 to TRBJ2-7; the D gene is possibly TRBD1 (6 bases). The CDR3 loop spans 15 amino acids. V lost 4 bases, J lost 7 bases, and 20 bases lay in between. CDR1 is MNHEY, CDR2 SVGEGT, per germline. The CDR3, as DNA: TGTGCCAGCAGTTGGGGGAGAACAGGGCCGAGGGAGCAGTACTTC. Its translation: CASSWGRTGPREQYF.

The chain carries TRBV5-1 and TRBJ1-5, with D perhaps matching TRBD1 (5 bases). The CDR3 covers 16 residues. V lost 0 bases and J 5 bases, leaving 15 bases between the germline ends. Germline CDR1 is SGHRS and CDR2 is YFSETQ. The CDR3 spells CASSLGLGSGDQPQHF. The CDR3, as DNA: TGCGCCAGCAGCTTGGGACTCGGTTCGGGGGATCAGCCCCAGCATTTT. Full variable domain (remainder filled in from reference TRBV5-1 and TRBJ1-5): KAGVTQTPRYLIKTRGQQVTLSCSPISGHRSVSWYQQTPGQGLQFLFEYFSETQRNKGNFPGRFSGRQFSNSRSEMNVSTLELGDSALYLCASSLGLGSGDQPQHFGDGTRLSIL.

The chain employs TRBV7-9 and TRBJ1-5, with 7 bases lining up with TRBD1. The CDR3 sequence is 14 residues long. Looked up from germline, CDR1 is SEHNR and CDR2 is FQNEAQ (reference sequence). V lost 3 bases to trimming and J lost 9 bases; unmatched junction nucleotides: 8. The CDR3: CASSFGQVFAPQHF. DNA of the CDR3: TGTGCCAGCAGCTTTGGACAGGTCTTCGCGCCCCAGCATTTT.

The CDR3, as DNA: TGTGCCAGCAGCCCCCAGACAGGTAACAATGAGCAGTTCTTC. As protein: CASSPQTGNNEQFF. The V call is TRBV14, the J call TRBJ2-1, with D possibly matching TRBD1 (6 bases). The length of the CDR3 is 14 residues. Germline CDR1 reads SGHDN; CDR2 reads FVKESK. V was trimmed by 4 bases and J by 5 bases, leaving 12 bases between them.

The chain has TRBV5-1 and TRBJ2-7; D may be TRBD2 (5 bases). Between the trimmed V and J ends, which lost 0 bases and 0 bases, there was a span of 10 bases. Looked up from germline, CDR1 is SGHRS and CDR2 is YFSETQ. This CDR3 region has 15 residues. The CDR3 region has the DNA TGCGCCAGCAGCTTGGGAGTCGGGGTCTCCTACGAGCAGTACTTC. Protein product: CASSLGVGVSYEQYF. The entire variable domain, with the rest obtained from reference TRBV5-1 and TRBJ2-7, is as follows: KAGVTQTPRYLIKTRGQQVTLSCSPISGHRSVSWYQQTPGQGLQFLFEYFSETQRNKGNFPGRFSGRQFSNSRSEMNVSTLELGDSALYLCASSLGVGVSYEQYFGPGTRLTVT.